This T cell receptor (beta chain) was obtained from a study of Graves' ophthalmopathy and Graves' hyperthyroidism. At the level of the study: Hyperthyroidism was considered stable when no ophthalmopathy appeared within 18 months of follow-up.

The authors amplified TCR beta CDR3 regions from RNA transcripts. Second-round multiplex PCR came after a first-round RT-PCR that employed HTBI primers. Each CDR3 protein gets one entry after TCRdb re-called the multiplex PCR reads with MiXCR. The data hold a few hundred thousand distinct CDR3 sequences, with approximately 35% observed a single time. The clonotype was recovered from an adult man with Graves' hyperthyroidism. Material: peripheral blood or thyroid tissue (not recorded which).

The CDR3 reads CASSKGTEGNTIYF. The CDR3 DNA reads TGTGCCAGCAGTAAGGGGACAGAGGGAAACACCATATATTTT. This chain uses TRBV28 with TRBJ1-3; 7 nucleotides align to TRBD1. V lost 5 bases, J lost 4 bases, and 5 bases stayed unmatched. The CDR3 consists of 14 residues. Per the germline V gene, CDR1 is MDHEN and CDR2 is SYDVKM.